A selection of T cell receptor beta chains follows, all from one sample in a study of T cell responses to AZD1222 COVID-19 vaccine. Data came from immunoSEQ multiplex PCR; TCRdb stores just in-frame clones and leaves some out. Here the sample spans under 150,000 clones, approximately 90% being singletons. Material: peripheral blood, obtained on day 0 of AZD1222 vaccination. The source of these receptors is an adult in good health. The CDR3 runs from the conserved cysteine through the conserved F or W. The order of the fields is CDR3 length, J gene, D gene, V gene, CDR3 protein, CDR3 DNA. A D gene is named only where the DNA matches it firmly.

11	TRBJ2-3	.	TRBV20-1	CSVKSKDTQYF	TGCAGTGTCAAGAGTAAGGATACGCAGTATTTT
15	TRBJ1-6	TRBD1	TRBV18	CASSRTGAVDSPLHF	TGTGCCAGCTCACGCACAGGGGCCGTGGATTCACCCCTCCACTTT
16	TRBJ2-1	TRBD2	TRBV2	CASSAERGGSYNEQFF	TGTGCCAGCAGTGCCGAGCGGGGGGGCTCCTACAATGAGCAGTTCTTC
12	TRBJ1-5	.	TRBV19	CASSKSEQPQHF	TGTGCCAGTAGTAAGTCGGAGCAGCCCCAGCATTTT
15	TRBJ1-1	TRBD1	TRBV7-9	CASSKLGQGVTEAFF	TGTGCCAGCAGCAAACTCGGACAGGGTGTCACTGAAGCTTTCTTT
16	TRBJ2-3	TRBD1	TRBV29-1	CSVEGGQGKLTDTQYF	TGCAGCGTTGAAGGGGGACAGGGGAAGCTCACAGATACGCAGTATTTT
16	TRBJ1-2	TRBD1	TRBV11-2	CASSMLSGTANYGYTF	TGTGCCAGCAGCATGCTTTCCGGGACAGCCAACTATGGCTACACCTTC
16	TRBJ1-5	TRBD1	TRBV7-9	CASSLDGQGVGQPQHF	TGTGCCAGCAGCTTAGATGGACAGGGGGTGGGTCAGCCCCAGCATTTT
14	TRBJ1-2	TRBD1	TRBV2	CASSAQGQAKGYTF	TGTGCCAGCAGTGCCCAAGGACAGGCTAAAGGCTACACCTTC
15	TRBJ2-5	.	TRBV7-2	CASSRTRGALGTQYF	TGTGCCAGCAGCCGTACCCGAGGAGCACTCGGGACCCAGTACTTC
15	TRBJ1-2	.	TRBV27	CASSLGGVGNLGYTF	TGTGCCAGCAGTTTAGGAGGTGTGGGTAACTTGGGCTACACCTTC
13	TRBJ1-2	.	TRBV19	CASSIGDLYGYTF	TGTGCCAGTAGTATCGGGGATCTCTATGGCTACACCTTC
12	TRBJ2-3	TRBD1	TRBV10-3	CAIRGQRDTQYF	TGTGCCATCAGGGGACAGAGAGATACGCAGTATTTT
15	TRBJ2-1	TRBD1	TRBV18	CASSPDRGRTDEQFF	TGTGCCAGCTCCCCGGACAGGGGTAGGACCGATGAGCAGTTCTTC
15	TRBJ2-7	TRBD2	TRBV6-5	CASSYGPSGSYEQYF	TGTGCCAGCAGTTACGGCCCTAGCGGGAGCTACGAGCAGTACTTC
13	TRBJ1-1	.	TRBV7-3	CASSQQGGAEAFF	TGTGCCAGCAGCCAACAGGGTGGAGCTGAAGCTTTCTTT
15	TRBJ1-4	.	TRBV20-1	CSASDREGYLEKLFF	TGCAGTGCTAGTGACCGTGAGGGGTACTTGGAAAAACTGTTTTTT
16	TRBJ1-3	.	TRBV7-8	CASSGGVTDPRYTIYF	TGTGCCAGCAGCGGGGGCGTGACGGACCCGAGGTACACCATATATTTT
13	TRBJ2-1	.	TRBV7-2	CASSPQYYNEQFF	TGTGCCAGCAGCCCCCAGTACTACAATGAGCAGTTCTTC
14	TRBJ1-1	.	TRBV6-4	CASSDSSKGTEAFF	TGTGCCAGCAGTGACTCCTCCAAGGGCACTGAAGCTTTCTTT
15	TRBJ1-5	.	TRBV30	CAWSVLGNSNQPQHF	TGTGCCTGGAGTGTGCTGGGGAATAGCAATCAGCCCCAGCATTTT
13	TRBJ2-7	.	TRBV27	CASSFRESYEQYF	TGTGCCAGCAGTTTTCGTGAGTCCTACGAGCAGTACTTC
15	TRBJ2-1	.	TRBV11-2	CASTNLATSYNEQFF	TGTGCCAGCACCAACCTAGCGACCTCCTACAATGAGCAGTTCTTC